Here is one T cell receptor (beta chain) with its context. The target antigen is unknown. The data are from a study of graft-versus-host responses after intestinal transplantation. Looking at the study overall: As for transplant type, recipients had multivisceral, liver-intestinal, or isolated intestinal grafts. All of the recipients had induction that used anti-thymocyte globulin, then tacrolimus and steroids for approximately 3 years. Study results and limitations: Graft-donor T cell macrochimerism in patients accompanied high graft-versus-host to host-versus-graft clonal ratios in allografts. Detection of GvH clones occurred in recipient marrow, and some had their first appearance in ileum or blood.

Trimming removed 4 bases at V and 5 bases at J, with 11 bases between. The germline gives CDR1 MDHEN, CDR2 SYDVKM. CDR3 length: 13 residues. The protocol was immunoSEQ multiplex PCR, while the TCRdb copy is restricted to in-frame clones and leaves out a portion. In the table there are about 98,000 clones, over 80% of which are singletons. This receptor was obtained from a human donor who received an intestinal transplant. This chain joins TRBV28 and TRBJ1-1; D gene ambiguous. Sequencing used unstimulated CD8+ T cells sorted from spleen or lymph node cells, obtained before intestinal transplant. DNA of the CDR3: TGTGCCAGCAGTTCCTCGGACCCGACTGAAGCTTTCTTT. Protein sequence: CASSSSDPTEAFF. The full variable domain, completed using reference TRBV28 and TRBJ1-1, is DVKVTQSSRYLVKRTGEKVFLECVQDMDHENMFWYRQDPGLGLRLIYFSYDVKMKEKGDIPEGYSVSREKKERFSLILESASTNQTSMYLCASSSSDPTEAFFGQGTRLTVV.